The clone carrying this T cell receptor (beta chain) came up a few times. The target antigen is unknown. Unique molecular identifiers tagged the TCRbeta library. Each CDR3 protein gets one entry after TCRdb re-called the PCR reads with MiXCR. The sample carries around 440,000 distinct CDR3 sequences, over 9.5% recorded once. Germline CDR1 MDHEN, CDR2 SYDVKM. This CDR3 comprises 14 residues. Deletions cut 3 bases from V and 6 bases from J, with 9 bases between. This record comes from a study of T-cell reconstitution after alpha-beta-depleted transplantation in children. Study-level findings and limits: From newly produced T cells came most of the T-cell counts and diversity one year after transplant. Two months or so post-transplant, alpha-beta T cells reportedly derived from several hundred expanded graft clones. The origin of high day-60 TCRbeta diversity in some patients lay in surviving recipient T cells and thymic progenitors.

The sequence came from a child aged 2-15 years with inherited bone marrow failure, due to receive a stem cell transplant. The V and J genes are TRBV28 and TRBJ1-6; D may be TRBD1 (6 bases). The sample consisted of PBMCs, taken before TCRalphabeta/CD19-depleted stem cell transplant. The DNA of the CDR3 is TGTGCCAGCAGTTTTGGGACACCTAATTCACCCCTCCACTTT. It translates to CASSFGTPNSPLHF.